This T cell receptor (beta chain) was identified during a study of shared clonotypes between healthy human individuals. Overall study context: Each donor contributed plates that comprised three CD4 naive, three CD4 memory, two CD8 naive and one CD8 memory. Points from the study as a whole: With four donors compared, around 4.7% of naive CD4 clonotypes were shared. Generally, naive subsets came out with larger estimated richness than memory subsets.

Trimming took off 2 bases at V and 6 bases at J, with 8 bases between the two ends. Per the germline V gene, CDR1 is LNHDA and CDR2 is SQIVND (reference sequence). The CDR3 covers 12 residues. In the naive CD8 group, cells lacked CD45RO and were positively selected for CCR7, so terminally differentiated effector memory CD45RA+ cells were left out. A note on this clone: What it recognizes is unknown.

In replicate PCRs of sorted subsets, approximately 210 ng DNA, approximately 30,000 T cell genomes, was used. The assay was immunoSEQ multiplex PCR, and TCRdb's table has in-frame clones only and misses some. The data contain 2 million to 2.5 million clones, 85% to 95% of them seen just once; the ten biggest clones take up about 1.1%. J is TRBJ2-7 and V is TRBV19; D not certain. Input material: naive CD8+ T cells sorted from blood. The source of this sequence is a man between 18 and 29 years old in good health. CDR3: CASSIRAGEQYF. Written as DNA, the CDR3 is TGTGCCAGTAGTATACGGGCAGGCGAGCAGTACTTC.